This T cell receptor beta chain was recorded in a study of blood T cells in healthy people across ages. Findings and caveats of the study: The study found more naive CD4+ cells and higher diversity in long-lived than aged donors. Age brought a roughly linear fall in TCR beta diversity measured per million T cells.

There are a few counts of this clonotype. Its antigen is not identified. Trimming took 4 bases from V and 7 from J; bases not matched to a gene: 10. Per germline, CDR1 DFQATT and CDR2 SNEGSKA (reference sequence). This CDR3 region has 15 residues. With a J-beta primer mix and a sample-barcoded 5' primer, a second PCR ran 7 to 11 cycles. TCRdb recomputed calls from the 5' RACE reads with MiXCR, one row per CDR3 protein. The sample lists under 850,000 distinct CDR3 sequences, about 34% occurring once. The source material was blood. The TCR was taken from a man in his late teens or twenties in good health. The J gene is TRBJ2-1, the V gene TRBV20-1; 10 nucleotides agree with TRBD1. The CDR3 protein is CSAISRDRGRNEQFF. The CDR3 nucleotides are TGCAGTGCTATCTCCCGGGACAGGGGAAGGAATGAGCAGTTCTTC.